This T cell receptor beta chain was sequenced for a study of blood T cell repertoires in COVID-19. Study at large: Nucleic acid was either cDNA or gDNA, and it came from T cells, B-cell-depleted T cells, or PBMCs.

CDR1 MNHNS and CDR2 SASEGT come from the germline V gene. Between the trimmed V and J ends, which lost 0 bases and 3 bases, there was a span of 15 bases. The length of the CDR3 is 16 residues. TCRdb keeps only in-frame clones here, not all; method: immunoSEQ multiplex PCR. The profile shows approximately 160,000 clones, over 65% of them singletons. The sample taken for sequencing was peripheral blood. The genes are TRBV6-1 and TRBJ2-7; weak D call: TRBD2 (6 bases). The sequence was collected from a man in his 60s with acute or convalescent COVID-19. The CDR3 DNA follows: TGTGCCAGCAGTGAAGCGGTGGGGAGGATCGACTACGAGCAGTACTTC. This codes for CASSEAVGRIDYEQYF.